The present entry profiles one T cell receptor beta chain with its context. Its antigen is unknown. The record originates from a study of cytomegalovirus exposure and HLA in healthy donors. Study-level background: The roughly 110 validation repertoires used the same platform as the roughly 700 first-cohort repertoires (as reported by a later analysis). Study results and caveats: The study listed under 200 cytomegalovirus-associated TCR beta chains.

The length of the CDR3 is 11 residues. Trimming shortened V by 5 bases and J by 8 bases, and 10 bases separated the two germline ends. Germline CDR1 reads SGHDT; CDR2 reads YYEEEE. The protocol was immunoSEQ multiplex PCR, while the TCRdb copy is restricted to in-frame clones and leaves out a portion. Of some 250,000 clones detected, approximately 86% appear once; the ten largest clones hold less than 1.5%. This receptor was obtained from a woman younger than 45 in good health and CMV-seropositive. Sequencing was performed on PBMCs. The genes are TRBV5-6 and TRBJ1-2, with TRBD1 as a possible D gene (5 bases). This CDR3 reads CASSQGLGYTF. The CDR3 nucleotides are TGTGCCAGCAGTCAGGGCCTGGGCTACACCTTC.